This TCR beta chain was recorded in a study of glioma-infiltrating T cells. In this sample, this clonotype turned up a few times. Its antigen is unknown. The length of the CDR3 is 17 residues. The J segment lost 2 bases and the V segment lost 3 bases, leaving 8 bases of the junction unmatched. Findings of the study overall: Very few CDR3 sequences were shared between tissue and blood. Non-neoplastic patients had below-expected tissue-blood divergence, while all gliomas exceeded expectation.

Using RNA template, CDR3s of TCR alpha and beta were amplified with iRepertoire arm-PCR. One-step reverse transcription and amplification started from approximately 100-400 ng of tissue mRNA or PBMC total RNA. Via MiXCR, TCRdb re-called the multiplex PCR reads, giving one row per CDR3 protein. The repertoire holds about 130,000 distinct CDR3 sequences, with about 22% as singletons. The sample was glioma tissue, nonneoplastic brain tissue, or PBMCs (not recorded which). The chain links TRBV12-3 or TRBV12-4 to TRBJ1-5; 9 bases fit TRBD1. The sequence derives from a human donor with low-grade glioma or glioblastoma, undergoing nonglioma brain surgery, or in good health (not recorded which). Written as DNA, the CDR3 is TGTGCCAGCAGTTTTAAGTTTAGGACAGGGGGCAATCAGCCCCAGCATTTT. Protein product: CASSFKFRTGGNQPQHF.